A single sample gave rise to the 13 T cell receptor beta chains below, sequenced in a study of tissue T cells after allogeneic stem cell transplantation (dated by TCRdb to the early 2020s). The label giving this sample's time point can be read as: mouse harvest day 7 after allogeneic transplant. Each mouse graft consisted of 10^7 T-cell-depleted bone marrow cells plus 10^6 splenic CD5+ T cells and was given by tail vein injection. Libraries came from the immunoSEQ multiplex PCR assay. The source is immuneACCESS, and TCRdb retained only in-frame sequences with V and J called. Part of the clones is not carried over; for the studies checked, unresolved V genes explain less than half of this, and the remainder is unexplained. Within this sample are more than 5,500 clones, with 42% of them counted one time only. The leading ten clones occupy more than 2% of the sample. The sequencing input was skin. Every receptor here comes from a female BALB/c mouse given C57BL/6 T cells with graft-versus-host disease after an allogeneic hematopoietic cell transplant.

A remark on this clone: The gene names here belong to mouse. The read terminates 1 residue ahead of where the CDR3 ends, so the germline J gene completes it. The chain uses TRBV13-2 and TRBJ2-5; TRBD2 aligns across 8 bases. Per germline, CDR1 NNHNN and CDR2 SYGAGS (reference sequence). The CDR3 runs to 14 residues. Germline trimming cut 0 bases from V and 4 bases from J; bases unmatched to any gene: 1. CDR3 residues: CASGDDWGKDTQYF. CDR3 bases read: TGTGCCAGCGGTGATGACTGGGGGAAAGACACCCAGTAC.

This clone was recorded a few times. The germline and genes are mouse ones. Read data end 1 residue before the CDR3 end; the end is taken from the germline J gene. The rearrangement uses TRBV14 and TRBJ2-4, with D tentatively TRBD1 (6 bases). The V and J ends lost 1 base and 4 bases respectively, with 7 bases between them. The CDR3 length is 13 residues. CDR1 and CDR2 (germline): SGHDT, FRDEAV. The chain's CDR3 is CASSFGQKNTLYF. CDR3 bases read: TGTGCCAGCAGTTTCGGACAGAAAAACACCTTGTAC. Using reference TRBV14 and TRBJ2-4 for the parts outside the CDR3, the full variable domain is EAGVTQSPRYAVLQEGQAVSFWCDPISGHDTLYWYQQPRDQGPQLLVYFRDEAVIDNSQLPSDRFSAVRPKGTNSTLKIQSAKQGDTATYLCASSFGQKNTLYFGAGTRLSVL.

This clone ranks as medium-sized (0.01 to 0.1%). The genes are named according to mouse. The read terminates 1 residue ahead of where the CDR3 ends, so the germline J gene completes it. The sample holds other DNA sequences that translate to the same CDR3. The chain uses TRBV1 and TRBJ1-2, with TRBD1 identical over 7 bases. V shed 3 bases and J 0 bases; nucleotides not matched to a gene: 4. Germline V gene sequence: CDR1 NSQYPW, CDR2 LRSPGD (reference sequence). CDR3 size: 15 residues. CDR3 sequence: CTCSARDRANSDYTF. The CDR3 bases that were read are TGCACCTGCAGTGCCAGGGACAGAGCAAACTCCGACTACACC.

This clone has a handful of counts. Gene and germline names: mouse. The read ends 1 residue shy of where the CDR3 ends; the end is completed using the germline J gene. The chain employs TRBV20 and TRBJ1-3; D is unclear. The CDR3 covers 14 residues. Germline CDR1 and CDR2: GFQATS and STVNSAI. Trimming took off 6 bases at V and 0 bases at J, with 12 bases between the two ends. The part of the CDR3 DNA that was read is TGTGGTGCCGGGGATTGGAGTTCTGGAAATACGCTCTAT. This encodes CGAGDWSSGNTLY. The whole CDR3 protein reads CGAGDWSSGNTLYF.

As concerns this clone: Mouse names are used for the genes. The read falls 1 residue short of the CDR3 end, and the missing part is taken from the germline J gene. The chain carries TRBV13-1 and TRBJ2-1; 11 bases agree with TRBD2. V trimming: 5 bases; J trimming: 7 bases; junction bases outside the gene matches: 5. CDR1 is NSHNY and CDR2 is SYGAGN in the germline V gene. The CDR3 sequence is 14 residues long. This chain's CDR3 is CASSTGGARAEQFF. The CDR3 bases that were read are TGTGCCAGCAGCACTGGGGGGGCGCGCGCTGAGCAGTTC.

In regard to this clone: The gene names given are mouse names. The CDR3 goes on 1 residue after the read ends, and that part is filled in from the germline J gene. This chain uses TRBV3 with TRBJ2-4, with 11 bases lining up with TRBD2. This CDR3 spans 17 amino acids. J gave up 0 bases and V 3 bases, and 5 bases lay outside the gene matches. Germline CDR1 is SNHLY and CDR2 is FYNGKV (reference sequence). Incomplete CDR3 DNA: TGTGCCAGCAGCTTCCCCGGGACTGGGGGTAGTCAAAACACCTTGTAC. This translates into CASSFPGTGGSQNTLY. The full-length CDR3 reads as CASSFPGTGGSQNTLYF.

On this clone itself: Gene names and germline match the mouse. The sequence runs out 1 residue before the end of the CDR3; the remainder is reconstructed from the germline J gene. V is TRBV26 and J is TRBJ1-5, with 9 bases lining up with TRBD1. Unmatched junction bases numbered 3, after V lost 0 bases and J lost 6 bases. This CDR3 comprises 15 residues. The germline CDR1 and CDR2 sequences are KGHPV and FQNQEV (reference sequence). The CDR3 bases that were read are TGTGCCAGCAGTCTGTCCGGGACAGGGTCCCAGGCTCCGCTT. This gives the protein CASSLSGTGSQAPL. The whole CDR3 reads CASSLSGTGSQAPLF.

This clone showed up just a few times. Gene names are the mouse ones. The CDR3 is cut off 1 residue early in the read; its end comes from the germline J gene. The chain links TRBV3 to TRBJ2-7; 8 positions agree with TRBD2. V shed 1 base, J shed 6 bases, and the junction held 2 bases outside the gene matches. CDR3 size: 13 residues. Germline V CDR1 and CDR2: SNHLY, FYNGKV (reference sequence). This CDR3 reads CASSLEGGAEQYF. The CDR3 DNA, read in part, is TGTGCCAGCAGCTTAGAGGGGGGGGCTGAACAGTAC. The variable domain in full, with the rest retrieved from reference TRBV3 and TRBJ2-7, is GPKVLQIPSHQIIDMGQMVTLNCDPVSNHLYFYWYKQILGQQMEFLVNFYNGKVMEKSKLFKDQFSVERPDGSYFTLKIQPTALEDSAVYFCASSLEGGAEQYFGPGTRLTVL.

With respect to this clone: Mouse gene names and germline throughout. From the germline J gene comes the end of the CDR3, since the read stops 1 residue before it. The chain joins TRBV20 to TRBJ2-1; D perhaps matches TRBD2 (6 bases). Germline CDR1 is GFQATS and CDR2 is STVNSAI. V dropped 0 bases and J dropped 3 bases, with 9 bases sitting between them. The CDR3 is made up of 14 amino acids. Incomplete CDR3 DNA: TGTGGTGCTAGGGACTGGGGCCGCTATGCTGAGCAGTTC. It specifies CGARDWGRYAEQF. The CDR3 in full is CGARDWGRYAEQFF. Full variable domain (outside the CDR3, taken from reference TRBV20 and TRBJ2-1): GALVYQYPRRTICKSGTSMRMECQAVGFQATSVAWYRQSPQKTFELIALSTVNSAIKYEQNFTQEKFPISHPNLSFSSMTVLNAYLEDRGLYLCGARDWGRYAEQFFGPGTRLTVL.

In its sample, this clone was seen a few times. Germline and genes: mouse. The read falls 1 residue short of the CDR3 end, and the missing part is taken from the germline J gene. The chain is built from TRBV1 and TRBJ2-3; D is undetermined. V was pared by 1 base and J by 0 bases, with 5 bases between. The germline V gene has CDR1 NSQYPW and CDR2 LRSPGD (reference sequence). This CDR3 region has 14 residues. CDR3 DNA (partial): TGCACCTGCAGTGCAGCGGCTAGTGCAGAAACGCTGTAT. Translated, it gives CTCSAAASAETLY. The entire CDR3 protein reads CTCSAAASAETLYF.

In its sample, this clone was seen a few times. Mouse gene names and germline throughout. Sequencing ends 1 residue short of the CDR3 end; the germline J gene provides the rest. The chain links TRBV2 to TRBJ1-1; TRBD1 might be the D (6 bases). This CDR3 has 13 amino acids. Germline V gene data show CDR1 as LGHNA and CDR2 as YSYQKL. V shed 1 base and J shed 4 bases, with 7 bases lying between them. This CDR3 is CASSQGRGTEVFF. The CDR3 bases that were read are TGTGCCAGCAGCCAAGGCAGGGGCACAGAAGTCTTC.

Remarks on this clone: Any gene name here is a mouse gene name. The read gets to within 1 residue of the CDR3 end, and the germline J gene fills in the rest. The chain carries TRBV1 and TRBJ1-4, with D possibly being TRBD1 (5 bases). CDR3 length equals 12 residues. V was shortened by 3 bases and J by 7 bases, with 6 bases between the two germline ends. CDR1 and CDR2 from the germline V gene are NSQYPW and LRSPGD (reference sequence). The CDR3 here is CTCSAQGERLFF. The part of the CDR3 DNA that was read is TGCACCTGCAGTGCCCAGGGCGAAAGATTATTT. Using reference TRBV1 and TRBJ1-4 for the parts outside the CDR3, the full variable domain is VTLLEQNPRWRLVPRGQAVNLRCILKNSQYPWMSWYQQDLQKQLQWLFTLRSPGDKEVKSLPGADYLATRVTDTELRLQVANMSQGRTLYCTCSAQGERLFFGHGTKLSVL.

As for this clone: Mouse germline and gene names are used. From the germline J gene comes the end of the CDR3, since the read stops 1 residue before it. The gene calls are TRBV1 and TRBJ1-5; no clear D. V was pared by 1 base and J by 3 bases, with 4 bases between. The CDR3 consists of 13 residues. Germline CDR1 reads NSQYPW; CDR2 reads LRSPGD (reference sequence). CDR3 sequence reads: CTCSAAGNQAPLF. The CDR3 DNA, read in part, is TGCACCTGCAGTGCAGCAGGCAACCAGGCTCCGCTT.